This TCR beta chain was captured in a study of T cells after yellow fever vaccination. From the 5' RACE reads, TCRdb called clonotypes with MiXCR, one entry per CDR3 protein. The sample records under 600,000 distinct CDR3 sequences, less than 15% being singletons. The CDR3 consists of 13 residues. Looked up from germline, CDR1 is LGHDT and CDR2 is YNNKEL (reference sequence). V lost 3 bases and J lost 7, with 10 bases in between. This sequence joins TRBV3-1 and TRBJ2-1; tentative D call: TRBD2 (5 bases). The sequences come from PBMCs, collected on the day of the yellow fever booster vaccination. The TCR was taken from a man between 25 and 39 years old who received the YFV17D yellow fever vaccine. The CDR3 here is CASSQEAVNEQFF. CDR3 bases: TGTGCCAGCAGCCAGGAGGCAGTGAATGAGCAGTTCTTC.